Below, 5 T cell receptor beta chains from the same sample are listed, as sequenced in a study of cytomegalovirus exposure and HLA in healthy donors. Amplification used 60 Vbeta primers and 13 Jbeta primers. Method: immunoSEQ multiplex PCR; TCRdb's copy keeps in-frame clones and lacks some. Altogether 240,000 or so clones are present, roughly 80% being singletons, with the ten largest covering around 5.7%. Sequenced sample: PBMCs. These receptors were obtained from a woman aged 40 to 55 in good health and CMV-seropositive.

The chain is built from TRBV29-1 and TRBJ1-1; maybe TRBD1 (6 bases). The germline V and J ends were trimmed by 6 bases and 1 base, with 9 bases remaining between them. The germline CDR1 and CDR2 sequences are SQVTM and ANQGSEA. The CDR3 consists of 12 residues. CDR3 sequence (DNA): TGCAGCGTACCGGACAGGAACACTGAAGCTTTCTTT. Protein sequence: CSVPDRNTEAFF.

The chain uses TRBV27 and TRBJ2-2; TRBD2 might be the D (6 bases). This CDR3 is built from 15 residues. Germline V gene data show CDR1 as MNHEY and CDR2 as SMNVEV (reference sequence). Trimming removed 5 bases at V and 4 bases at J, with 14 bases between. The CDR3 DNA follows: TGTGCCAGCAGTCCCCGGGGCGGGATCACCGGGGAGCTGTTTTTT. This encodes CASSPRGGITGELFF.

The rearrangement links TRBV7-2 to TRBJ2-4; 8 nucleotides match TRBD1. The CDR3 sequence is 16 residues long. V lost 5 bases and J lost 8; bases outside the gene matches: 14. CDR1 and CDR2 from the germline V gene are SGHTA and FQGNSA. The CDR3 reads CASSRQGRTLEDIQYF. The CDR3 region has the DNA TGTGCCAGCAGCCGACAGGGGAGAACCCTAGAAGACATTCAGTACTTC.

The chain employs TRBV4-3 and TRBJ2-3, with a weak D call TRBD1 (5 bases). Germline CDR1 LGHNA, CDR2 YSLEER. The CDR3 consists of 15 residues. The germline V and J ends were trimmed by 1 base and 5 bases, with 13 bases remaining between them. The CDR3 loop is CASSQGGTGRDTQYF. As DNA, the CDR3 is TGCGCCAGCAGCCAAGGGGGCACAGGCCGAGATACGCAGTATTTT.

V is TRBV6-1 and J is TRBJ1-5; 8 bases line up with TRBD1. The CDR3 spans 14 residues. Trimming at V came to 4 bases and at J to 2 bases, leaving 1 base not matched to a gene. Per the germline V gene, CDR1 is MNHNS and CDR2 is SASEGT. The CDR3 protein is CASSGGQGNQPQHF. DNA for the CDR3: TGTGCCAGCAGTGGGGGACAGGGCAATCAGCCCCAGCATTTT.